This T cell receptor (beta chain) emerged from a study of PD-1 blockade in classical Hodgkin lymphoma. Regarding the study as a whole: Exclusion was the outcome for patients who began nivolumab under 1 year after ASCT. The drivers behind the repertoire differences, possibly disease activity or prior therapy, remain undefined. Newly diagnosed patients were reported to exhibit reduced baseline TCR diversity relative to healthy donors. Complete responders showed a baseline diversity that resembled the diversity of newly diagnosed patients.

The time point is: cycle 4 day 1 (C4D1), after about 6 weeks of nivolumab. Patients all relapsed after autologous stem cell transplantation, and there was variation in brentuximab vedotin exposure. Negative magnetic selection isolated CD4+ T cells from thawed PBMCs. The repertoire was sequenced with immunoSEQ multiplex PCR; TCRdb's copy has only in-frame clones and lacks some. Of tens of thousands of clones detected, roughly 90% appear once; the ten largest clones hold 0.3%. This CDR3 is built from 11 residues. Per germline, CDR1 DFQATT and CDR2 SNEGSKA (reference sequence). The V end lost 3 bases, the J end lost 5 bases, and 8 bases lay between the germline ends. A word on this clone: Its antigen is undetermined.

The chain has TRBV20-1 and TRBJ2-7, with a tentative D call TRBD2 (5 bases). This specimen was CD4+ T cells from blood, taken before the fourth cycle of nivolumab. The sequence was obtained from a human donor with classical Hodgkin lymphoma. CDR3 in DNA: TGCAGTGCTAGTCCGGGAAACGAGCAGTACTTC. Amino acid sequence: CSASPGNEQYF.